The clone carrying this TCR beta chain has a handful of counts. Each subset's genomic DNA was split evenly across several immunoSEQ plates. This table comes from immunoSEQ multiplex PCR, and its TCRdb copy is limited to in-frame clones, with some not included. The sample shows roughly 700,000 clones, 74% of them seen only once. The data stem from a study of shared clonotypes between healthy human individuals. The length of the CDR3 is 14 residues. Germline loops: CDR1 SGHAT, CDR2 FQDESV (reference sequence). V lost 3 bases and J 1 base, leaving 9 bases between the germline ends. The rearrangement uses TRBV11-1 and TRBJ1-1, with D unclear. This clonotype was sampled from a woman aged 30 to 39 in good health. The sequencing input was memory CD4+ T cells sorted from blood. The sample's subset: CD45RA-negative fraction. DNA of the CDR3: TGTGCCAGCAGCTTCGGTAGTGGGAACACTGAAGCTTTCTTT. It codes for CASSFGSGNTEAFF.